This T cell receptor (beta chain) is from a study of shared clonotypes between healthy human individuals (dated by TCRdb to between 2020 and 2021). For context, the study as a whole: The cohort comprised a couple of women and a few men aged 18 to 49 years. Different laboratories and diverse techniques were used to prepare libraries and sequence TCR repertoires, to increase sequencing depth and limit assay-specific biases. To estimate repertoire size and how much clonotypes are shared between individuals, the study performed deep sequencing of blood TCR repertoires from roughly five healthy adults. For each donor, CD4 naive and CD4 memory were each given three plates, CD8 naive was given two plates, and CD8 memory was given one plate. Between about 0.85 and 10 billion PBMCs per donor were obtained by leukapheresis.

The donors were healthy, HIV-negative adults who had no recently reported acute infections or vaccinations. Every donor was a Caucasian adult residing in Nashville, Tennessee, USA. CD4+ T cells were enriched by magnetic negative selection, after which naive cells were positively selected on CD45RA and the negative fraction was taken as the memory subset. After blood collection by leukapheresis, PBMCs were isolated using Ficoll-Histopaque density gradient centrifugation and then cryopreserved in the vapor phase of liquid nitrogen. Analytical flow cytometry was used to check the purity and quantity of every magnetically sorted T cell population. Each sorted fraction had its genomic DNA isolated and then quantified by UV absorbance on a Nanodrop 2000c. V is shortened by 7 bases, J by 5 bases, and the region joining them spans 17 bases. From the germline V gene (reference sequence), CDR1 is SEHNR and CDR2 is FQNEAQ. Including cysteine and phenylalanine, the CDR3 has 14 amino acids. The DNA shown is the 42-base CDR3, in frame from base 1.

Using the deep immunoSEQ assay, TCR CDR3 regions were amplified from genomic DNA by multiplex PCR. Genomic DNA extracted from each cell subset was distributed evenly over all wells of several immunoSEQ 96-well plates, and each plate served as one replicate. For sorted subsets, about 200 ng genomic DNA, equal to about 30,000 T cell genomes, was loaded into each replicate PCR. Purified libraries were measured with a Qubit 3.0 fluorometer, size-checked on a Bioanalyzer 2100, and measured again with the KAPA Library Quantification kit. Every immunoSEQ 96-well plate was sequenced on a dedicated single-read 150-cycle Illumina NextSeq 550 flow cell. The paper's data handling went like this. Because the immunoSEQ output included only junctional sequences and no quality scores, the filtering could not be the same as the filtering used for full-length reads. Sequences were annotated with PyIR, a Python wrapper for IgBLAST v1.9, and V/J genes and CDR3 were assigned using IMGT germline references. Reads with weak V/J assignments (E-value above 1e-6), missing CDR3, stop codons, out-of-frame junctions, or ambiguous translated residues were removed. A V3J clonotype was defined by an identical inferred V gene, J gene, and CDR3 amino acid sequence. Percentage overlap between repertoires was calculated by dividing the number of shared unique clonotypes by the size of the smaller repertoire. RTK rarefaction, the Chao1 estimator, and Recon v2.1 estimates of unobserved clonotypes were used to assess repertoire richness. OLGA was used to compute generation probabilities for all TCRbeta clonotypes that the gDNA method yielded from four donors. In its TCRdb copy, this immuneACCESS table keeps in-frame sequences only and misses some clones. Where compared with another copy, unresolved V genes explain less than half of these, and the others have no known cause. For V, J and clone size, that table is used; D and trimming come from the DNA. In all, the sample holds about 1.5 million clones, and nearly 99% of those were seen once. The top ten clones comprise roughly 0.45% of the sample.

What the research found in general, with its limitations: Incomplete sequencing was indicated by rarefaction of sorted-subset datasets, despite the large sequencing depth. When a few donors were compared, the shared fraction of clonotypes was about 5.4% for naive CD4, about 4% for naive CD8, 2% to 2.5% for memory CD4, and 0.35% to 0.5% for memory CD8. Only blood was sampled, and tissue TCR repertoires likely differ from those in blood. Pairwise subsampling indicated that sequencing depth was expected to affect the degree of clonotype sharing among donors. The genetic and exposure-history diversity represented was limited by the small number of donors. Naive subsets generally had larger estimated clonotype richness than memory subsets. Compared with non-shared clonotypes, clonotypes shared by all four sorted-subset donors had higher generation probabilities.

A word on this clone: The antigen this receptor binds is unknown. Base qualities are missing; no much larger clone stands one base away.

The sample was naive CD4+ T cells sorted from blood. This specimen's cell subset or site label, interpreted: CD45RA+ positively selected. The rearranged chain carries TRBV7-9 and TRBJ1-1; the D segment cannot be called with confidence. This clonotype was sampled from a man aged 25-40 years in good health. The DNA reads as follows: TGTGCCAGCACCCTCGTTGGTACTGAGACTGAAGCTTTCTTT. Its product reads: CASTLVGTETEAFF.